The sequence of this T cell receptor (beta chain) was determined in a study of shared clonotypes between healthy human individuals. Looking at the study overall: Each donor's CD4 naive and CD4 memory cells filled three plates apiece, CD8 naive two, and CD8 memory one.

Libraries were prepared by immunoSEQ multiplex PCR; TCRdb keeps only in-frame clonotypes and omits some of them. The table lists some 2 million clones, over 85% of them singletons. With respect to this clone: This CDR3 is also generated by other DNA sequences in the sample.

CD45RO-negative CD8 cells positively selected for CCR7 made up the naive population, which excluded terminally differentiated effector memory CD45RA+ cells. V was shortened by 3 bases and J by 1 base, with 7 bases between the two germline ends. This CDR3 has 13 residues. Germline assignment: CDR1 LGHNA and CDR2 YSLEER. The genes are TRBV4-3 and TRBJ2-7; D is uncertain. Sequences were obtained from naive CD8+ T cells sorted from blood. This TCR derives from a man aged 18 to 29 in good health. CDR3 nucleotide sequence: TGCGCCAGCAGCCAGTGGGCGTCCTACGAGCAGTACTTC. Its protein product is CASSQWASYEQYF.